What follows is one TCR beta chain and its context. This CDR3 is 16 amino acids long. Germline CDR1 reads GTSNPN; CDR2 reads SVGIG (reference sequence). J lost 8 bases, V lost 3 bases, and 14 bases had no gene match. This record comes from a study of OX40 agonist ivuxolimab in advanced cancers. Study summary: Earlier anti-PD-1, anti-PD-L1 or anti-CTLA-4 therapy was permitted; about 38% had received some.

Sequenced by immunoSEQ multiplex PCR; TCRdb stores in-frame clones only, minus some. The table includes roughly 97,000 clones, roughly nine tenths detected once. This chain links TRBV30 with TRBJ1-4; 8 nucleotides match TRBD1. The input for sequencing was CD4+ or CD8+ T cells sorted from blood, taken in a trial of the OX40 agonist ivuxolimab. The receptor comes from an adult with an advanced solid tumor such as melanoma, head and neck, liver or kidney cancer. The CDR3 loop is CAWREDRVDGGEKLFF. The CDR3 DNA reads TGTGCCTGGAGAGAGGACAGGGTGGACGGAGGGGAAAAACTGTTTTTT.